This T cell receptor beta chain was sequenced in a study of CD8+ T cells in alopecia areata. Looking at the study overall: Oral tofacitinib, 5 to 10 mg twice daily, was given in an open-label trial. Tofacitinib treatment spanned 6 to 18 months, with 6 months off drug afterward.

The CDR3 runs 14 residues. J was trimmed by 5 bases and V by 9 bases; bases with no gene match: 13. Germline lookup yields CDR1 SGHRS and CDR2 YFSETQ. Collected material from alopecia areata patients comprised lesional scalp punch biopsies and peripheral blood. Extraction and reverse transcription of RNA yielded cDNA as the sequencing template. Generated by immunoSEQ multiplex PCR, the TCRdb table keeps only in-frame clones and is missing some. The sample holds fewer than 150,000 clones, 35% to 40% seen once. In this sample, this clone turned up a few times. The specimen was CD4+ T cells sorted from blood. This clonotype was obtained from a human donor with alopecia areata. J is TRBJ2-5 and V is TRBV5-1; 7 bases line up with TRBD1. The CDR3: CATSPGQPMETQYF. DNA of the CDR3: TGCGCCACCTCCCCGGGACAGCCAATGGAGACCCAGTACTTC.